Below are 18 T cell receptor beta chains sequenced from a single sample in a study of shared clonotypes between healthy human individuals (dated by TCRdb to 2020 to 2021). Preparation of the library involved the immunoSEQ multiplex PCR assay. The source is immuneACCESS, and TCRdb retained only in-frame sequences with V and J called. Part of the clones is not carried over; for the studies checked, unresolved V genes explain less than half of this, and the remainder is unexplained. In all, the sample holds more than 900,000 clones, and approximately 80% of those were seen once. Jointly, the top ten make up 0.6% to 0.7% of the sample. The sequencing sample was made of memory CD4+ T cells from PBMCs. The sample's cell subset or site, from its label and the paper: CD45RA-negative fraction. All receptors come from a man younger than 30 in good health. Some clones in this sample may be carry-over from other donors' samples.

CDR3 residues: CASSGGGQVYGYTF. The CDR3 coding sequence is TGTGCCAGCAGCGGGGGGGGACAGGTCTATGGCTACACCTTC. The rearrangement joins TRBV5-4 to TRBJ1-2, with 8 bases matching TRBD1. The CDR3 contains 14 residues. Unmatched junction bases numbered 6, after V lost 4 bases and J lost 4 bases. Per the germline V gene, CDR1 is SGHNT and CDR2 is YYREEE (reference sequence).

In this sample, this clone turned up a few times. This rearrangement joins TRBV4-3 to TRBJ1-1; D perhaps matches TRBD1 (6 bases). Trimming stripped 0 bases from V and 0 bases from J, with 14 bases between. Germline CDR1 is LGHNA and CDR2 is YSLEER. The CDR3 consists of 17 residues. DNA for the CDR3: TGCGCCAGCAGCCAAGAAGCAACAGGGACAATGAACACTGAAGCTTTCTTT. As protein: CASSQEATGTMNTEAFF.

This chain links TRBV7-2 with TRBJ1-1; D is ambiguous. Germline-derived CDR1 and CDR2 are SGHTA and FQGNSA. This CDR3 is 11 amino acids long. V lost 2 bases and J lost 7, with 5 bases in between. The CDR3 region is CASSLYSEAFF. Here the CDR3 DNA reads TGTGCCAGCAGCTTATACAGTGAAGCTTTCTTT.

The chain joins TRBV18 to TRBJ2-7; TRBD2 matches 8 bases. CDR1 KGHSH and CDR2 LQKENI come from the germline V gene. The CDR3 runs 15 residues. The trim removed 6 bases at V and 6 bases at J, leaving 13 bases unmatched. The CDR3 DNA reads as TGTGCCAGCTCTGAAACACAGCGGGGGATATTCGAGCAGTACTTC. Protein product: CASSETQRGIFEQYF.

As to this clone: This could be a read error, since a much larger clone is one nucleotide away. The sample has other DNA sequences that encode this CDR3 too. This chain links TRBV28 with TRBJ2-7; perhaps TRBD2 as D (6 bases). V lost 3 bases to trimming and J lost 1 base, with 10 bases between them. The CDR3 is 14 amino acids. Looked up from germline, CDR1 is MDHEN and CDR2 is SYDVKM. The CDR3: CASSLFGGSYEQYF. The CDR3 region has the DNA TGTGCCAGCAGTTTGTTTGGGGGGTCCTACGAGCAGTACTTC.

The J gene is TRBJ2-5, the V gene TRBV2; D gene uncertain. V lost 4 bases and J lost 5, with 11 bases in between. The germline V gene encodes CDR1 SNHLY and CDR2 FYNNEI. The CDR3 spans 13 residues. The CDR3 reads CASSASPRETQYF. As DNA, the CDR3 is TGTGCCAGCAGTGCATCTCCACGGGAGACCCAGTACTTC.

This chain links TRBV5-1 with TRBJ2-5; D is ambiguous. Germline V CDR1 and CDR2: SGHRS, YFSETQ. The CDR3 has 14 residues. With 1 base removed from V and 4 bases from J, the gap between germline ends came to 11 bases. DNA of the CDR3: TGCGCCAGCAGCTTGCCCCGGCCGACAGAGACCCAGTACTTC. Its translation is CASSLPRPTETQYF.

The genes are TRBV30 and TRBJ1-4; tentative D call: TRBD1 (6 bases). Germline V gene data show CDR1 as GTSNPN and CDR2 as SVGIG (reference sequence). The CDR3 has 14 amino acids. V dropped 0 bases and J dropped 6 bases, with 11 bases sitting between them. CDR3 DNA: TGTGCCTGGAGTGTAGGGCAGGGGTATGAAAAACTGTTTTTT. This translates into CAWSVGQGYEKLFF.

The chain recombines TRBV2 with TRBJ1-2; perhaps TRBD1 as D (5 bases). The CDR3 is 15 residues long. V shed 6 bases and J shed 7 bases, with 21 bases lying between them. In germline, CDR1 is SNHLY, CDR2 FYNNEI. The CDR3 is CASSRRTTGTTGYTF. The CDR3 DNA reads TGTGCCAGCAGCCGCAGAACGACCGGGACGACTGGCTACACCTTC.

The rearrangement joins TRBV27 to TRBJ1-4; weak D call: TRBD1 (5 bases). CDR1 and CDR2 from the germline V gene are MNHEY and SMNVEV (reference sequence). V was shortened by 5 bases and J by 8 bases, with 15 bases between the two germline ends. This CDR3 has 14 residues. The CDR3 reads CASSTRTGDEKLFF. The CDR3 DNA reads as TGTGCCAGCAGTACCCGGACGGGGGACGAAAAACTGTTTTTT. The full variable domain, with the rest looked up from reference TRBV27 and TRBJ1-4, is EAQVTQNPRYLITVTGKKLTVTCSQNMNHEYMSWYRQDPGLGLRQIYYSMNVEVTDKGDVPEGYKVSRKEKRNFPLILESPSPNQTSLYFCASSTRTGDEKLFFGSGTQLSVL.

The chain is built from TRBV18 and TRBJ2-3; 8 bases match TRBD1. The CDR3 is 16 residues long. V trimming: 1 base; J trimming: 0 bases; junction bases outside the gene matches: 3. Germline lookup yields CDR1 KGHSH and CDR2 LQKENI. The CDR3 nucleotides are TGTGCCAGCTCACCACTTCGACAGGGGAGCACAGATACGCAGTATTTT. Protein: CASSPLRQGSTDTQYF.

The J gene is TRBJ2-5, the V gene TRBV2; 9 nucleotides align to TRBD2. The CDR3 contains 14 residues. V shed 5 bases and J 4 bases; nucleotides not matched to a gene: 5. Germline values: CDR1 SNHLY, CDR2 FYNNEI. The CDR3 sequence is CASSYSGRGETQYF. The CDR3 DNA reads TGTGCCAGCAGTTATAGCGGGAGAGGAGAGACCCAGTACTTC.

This chain connects TRBV11-2 to TRBJ1-5; the match to TRBD1 covers 7 bases. V shed 5 bases, J shed 7 bases, and the junction held 11 bases outside the gene matches. CDR1 and CDR2 (germline): SGHAT, FQNNGV. This CDR3 region has 15 residues. For the CDR3, the DNA is TGTGCCAGCAGCCCCAGACAGGGAGGGGGGCAGCCCCAGCATTTT. Translating it yields CASSPRQGGGQPQHF.

This chain connects TRBV4-2 to TRBJ2-1, with D maybe TRBD1 (5 bases). Per germline, CDR1 LGHNA and CDR2 YNFKEQ. The CDR3 spans 14 residues. V was shortened by 3 bases and J by 10 bases, with 16 bases between the two germline ends. The CDR3 DNA sequence: TGTGCCAGCAGCCACGGAAGGGGCCCATGGGAGCAGTTCTTC. This gives the protein CASSHGRGPWEQFF.

The chain uses TRBV29-1 and TRBJ1-2, with no clear D. CDR1 and CDR2 (germline): SQVTM, ANQGSEA. The V and J ends lost 6 bases and 4 bases respectively, with 18 bases between them. The length of the CDR3 is 14 residues. Here the CDR3 DNA reads TGCAGCGTGGACGACCTCGAGGTTACCTATGGCTACACCTTC. Its translation: CSVDDLEVTYGYTF.

This clone was seen only once. J is TRBJ1-1 and V is TRBV20-1; D gene unclear. CDR1 and CDR2 from the germline V gene are DFQATT and SNEGSKA (reference sequence). The CDR3 extends over 11 amino acids. V lost 3 bases, J lost 1 base, and 3 bases lay in between. In DNA form, the CDR3 reads TGCAGTGCTAGTCCGAACACTGAAGCTTTCTTT. Encoded protein: CSASPNTEAFF.

The V call is TRBV6-6, the J call TRBJ1-3; D remains unclear. V lost 2 bases to trimming and J lost 5 bases, with 10 bases between them. The CDR3 covers 14 residues. Germline V lookup: CDR1 MNHNY, CDR2 SVGAGI (reference sequence). The CDR3 DNA reads TGTGCCAGCAGTTACCGGGTACTGCGAAACACCATATATTTT. Its protein is CASSYRVLRNTIYF.

A note on this clone: In the same sample, other DNA sequences code for this CDR3. In DNA, the CDR3 is TGTGCCAGCAGTTTAACCCTCCAAGGCTCTGGAAACACCATATATTTT. Its protein product is CASSLTLQGSGNTIYF. The chain combines TRBV28 with TRBJ1-3; D remains ambiguous. The V end was cut by 2 bases, the J end by 0 bases, with 11 bases between. The CDR3 is 16 amino acids. CDR1 MDHEN and CDR2 SYDVKM come from the germline V gene.